Each of the 14 T cell receptor beta chains below was sequenced from the same sample in a study of blood T cell repertoires in COVID-19. Repertoires were generated with immunoSEQ multiplex PCR, while TCRdb's copy carries only in-frame clones and drops some. The table includes approximately 300,000 clones, around 85% detected once. Sequencing used PBMCs or T cells enriched from blood (not recorded which). The source is a woman between 25 and 40 years old who had been exposed to COVID-19.

This clone was seen once. The V call is TRBV7-8, the J call TRBJ2-7, with 9 bases that match TRBD2. Per the germline V gene, CDR1 is SGHVS and CDR2 is FQNEAQ. Trimming removed 5 bases from V and 7 bases from J; junction bases left unmatched: 15. The CDR3 is 16 residues long. DNA for the CDR3: TGTGCCAGCAGCCCTCTAGCGGGAAGCACCGGGGGAGAGCAGTACTTC. Protein product: CASSPLAGSTGGEQYF.

J is TRBJ1-2 and V is TRBV19, with TRBD1 matching 7 bases. V shed 9 bases, J shed 2 bases, and the junction held 9 bases outside the gene matches. This CDR3 has 14 amino acids. Germline lookup yields CDR1 LNHDA and CDR2 SQIVND (reference sequence). DNA for the CDR3: TGTGCCAGCACCAGGGGGGCAACAAACTATGGCTACACCTTC. It translates to CASTRGATNYGYTF.

CDR3 in amino acids: CASSGTGTFSYEQYF. DNA of the CDR3: TGTGCCAGCAGCGGCACCGGGACATTTTCCTACGAGCAGTACTTC. V usage is TRBV5-4 and J usage is TRBJ2-7, with D perhaps TRBD1 (6 bases). Germline V gene sequence: CDR1 SGHNT, CDR2 YYREEE (reference sequence). V was shortened by 4 bases and J by 1 base, with 15 bases between the two germline ends. The CDR3 extends over 15 amino acids.

This clone appeared a few times. The chain carries TRBV7-9 and TRBJ1-5, with a possible D match to TRBD1 (6 bases). This CDR3 spans 14 amino acids. The germline V gene encodes CDR1 SEHNR and CDR2 FQNEAQ (reference sequence). V lost 5 bases to trimming and J lost 6 bases, with 14 bases between them. CDR3 sequence (DNA): TGTGCCAGCAGCGCCCAGACAGGATCTCAGCCCCAGCATTTT. Its protein product is CASSAQTGSQPQHF.

This clone has only one observation. The rearrangement joins TRBV3-1 (or the pseudogene TRBV3-2) to TRBJ2-7; 16 nucleotides agree with TRBD2. Germline V gene data show CDR1 as LGHDT and CDR2 as YNNKEL (reference sequence). V was pared by 5 bases and J by 3 bases, with 10 bases of the junction left unmatched. The CDR3 is 18 amino acids. DNA of the CDR3: TGTGCCAGCAGCGGGATTGGGACTAGCGGGAGGGCGAGCTACGAGCAGTACTTC. Protein product: CASSGIGTSGRASYEQYF.

This sequence joins TRBV4-1 and TRBJ1-4, with 9 bases that match TRBD1. This CDR3 region has 15 residues. V lost 4 bases, J lost 5 bases, and 5 bases stayed unmatched. Germline CDR1 is MGHRA and CDR2 is YSYEKL. The CDR3 region has the DNA TGCGCCAGCAGCCTCAGCGGGACAGGGAATGAAAAACTGTTTTTT. The encoded protein is CASSLSGTGNEKLFF.

CDR3 sequence: CASSVPKQGISSYNSPLHF. Here the CDR3 DNA reads TGTGCCAGCAGTGTCCCGAAACAGGGGATAAGCTCCTATAATTCACCCCTCCACTTT. The chain recombines TRBV6-1 with TRBJ1-6, with TRBD1 matching 7 bases. This CDR3 is built from 19 residues. Germline V gene lookup returns CDR1 MNHNS and CDR2 SASEGT. V was pared by 4 bases and J by 0 bases, with 12 bases of the junction left unmatched.

The rearrangement joins TRBV19 to TRBJ1-2; D unresolved. The germline V gene encodes CDR1 LNHDA and CDR2 SQIVND (reference sequence). The CDR3 sequence is 17 residues long. The V end was cut by 4 bases, the J end by 0 bases, with 18 bases between. This CDR3 reads CASSNILESTSNYGYTF. DNA for the CDR3: TGTGCCAGTAGTAATATTCTAGAGAGTACCTCTAACTATGGCTACACCTTC.

The chain recombines TRBV10-3 with TRBJ2-1; D possibly corresponds to TRBD2 (6 bases). This CDR3 has 12 residues. V dropped 9 bases and J dropped 3 bases, with 9 bases sitting between them. The V gene's germline CDR1 is ENHRY and CDR2 SYGVKD. The CDR3 bases are TGTGCCATTGGGGGGAACTACAATGAGCAGTTCTTC. Protein product: CAIGGNYNEQFF.

The V gene is TRBV5-8, the J gene TRBJ2-1; 9 positions match TRBD2. The CDR3 runs to 16 residues. Germline loops: CDR1 SGHTS, CDR2 YDEGEE. J lost 8 bases, V lost 1 base, and 10 bases had no gene match. The CDR3 coding sequence is TGTGCCAGCAGCTTGCTCCCGGGACTAGCAGGGGATGAGCAGTTCTTC. This sequence encodes CASSLLPGLAGDEQFF.

The chain has TRBV28 and TRBJ1-5; maybe TRBD1 (6 bases). Germline V gene data show CDR1 as MDHEN and CDR2 as SYDVKM. This CDR3 comprises 13 residues. Trimming shortened V by 5 bases and J by 4 bases, and 9 bases separated the two germline ends. DNA for the CDR3: TGTGCCAGCAGTGGACAGCAGAATCAGCCCCAGCATTTT. Encoded protein: CASSGQQNQPQHF.

This clone was recorded only once. This rearrangement joins TRBV5-4 to TRBJ2-4, with TRBD2 identical over 7 bases. After removal of 0 bases from V and 2 bases from J, the junction contained 2 bases not matched to a gene. CDR1 is SGHNT and CDR2 is YYREEE in the germline V gene (reference sequence). The CDR3 covers 15 residues. In nucleotides, the CDR3 is TGTGCCAGCAGCTTGGGCGGGAGTTCCAAAAACATTCAGTACTTC. Its translation is CASSLGGSSKNIQYF.

The chain carries TRBV19 and TRBJ2-7; a weak D match, TRBD1 (6 bases). This CDR3 region has 14 residues. CDR1 is LNHDA, CDR2 SQIVND, per germline (reference sequence). Trimming left V 5 bases short and J 0 bases short, with 11 bases between. The CDR3 DNA is TGTGCCAGTAGTTTCCAGACAGGCTCCTACGAGCAGTACTTC. Encoded protein: CASSFQTGSYEQYF.

There are a few counts of this clone. This chain links TRBV11-1 with TRBJ2-7, with TRBD2 matching over 14 bases. From germline, CDR1 is SGHAT and CDR2 FQDESV (reference sequence). The CDR3 spans 14 residues. V shed 4 bases, J shed 4 bases, and the junction held 0 bases outside the gene matches. As DNA, the CDR3 is TGTGCCAGCAGCTGGACTAGCGGGGGGTACGAGCAGTACTTC. This codes for CASSWTSGGYEQYF.